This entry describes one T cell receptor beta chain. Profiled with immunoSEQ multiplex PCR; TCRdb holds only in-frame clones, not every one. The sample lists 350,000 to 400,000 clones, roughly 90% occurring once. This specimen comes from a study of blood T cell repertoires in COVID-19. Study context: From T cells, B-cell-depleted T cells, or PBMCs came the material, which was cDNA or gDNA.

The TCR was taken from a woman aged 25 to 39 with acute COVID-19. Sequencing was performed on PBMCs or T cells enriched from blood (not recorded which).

In DNA, the CDR3 is TGTGCCAGCAGCCAAGACATTGACAGGCGATCCTACGAGCAGTACTTC. Its protein is CASSQDIDRRSYEQYF. The V and J genes are TRBV4-2 and TRBJ2-7; possibly TRBD1 for D (6 bases). The CDR3 covers 16 residues. V was cut by 0 bases and J by 1 base, with 13 bases left in between. The germline CDR1 and CDR2 sequences are LGHNA and YNFKEQ.